The sequence of this T cell receptor (beta chain) was determined in a study of vaccination effects on CD4 cells after COVID-19. ViraFEST used viral peptide pools to expand antigen-specific CD4+ T cells before sequencing. When 10 to 11 days of culture had elapsed, CD4+ T cells were isolated. None of these healthy vaccinees had been infected with SARS-CoV-2 before vaccination. This clone was seen more than once but under ten times. Its antigen is unknown. Assay used: immunoSEQ multiplex PCR; TCRdb lists only in-frame clones, some missing. This sample has about 20,000 clones, with around 79% found just once. The CDR3 totals 13 residues. Germline CDR1 and CDR2: SGHTA and FQGNSA. Deletions cut 5 bases from V and 4 bases from J, with 9 bases between.

The V call is TRBV7-2, the J call TRBJ2-1, with D hard to call. The source material was CD4+ T cells from PBMCs cultured with HCoV-NL63 spike peptides, sampled before COVID-19 vaccination. The receptor was isolated from a human donor who received a COVID-19 vaccine. Here the CDR3 reads CASSQTVYNEQFF. The CDR3 DNA sequence: TGTGCCAGCAGCCAGACCGTATACAATGAGCAGTTCTTC.